The 32 T cell receptor beta chains below all came from one sample that was sequenced in a study of cytomegalovirus exposure and HLA in healthy donors. Primers for the PCR totalled 60 Vbeta and 13 Jbeta. Only in-frame clones appear in the TCRdb table, and some are missing; sequencing was by immunoSEQ multiplex PCR. Among about 150,000 clones listed, around 79% were seen once. Sequencing was performed on PBMCs. All receptors come from a human donor in good health.

This clone is a singleton in its sample. This chain links TRBV2 with TRBJ2-2, with TRBD2 matching over 8 bases. The trim removed 6 bases at V and 2 bases at J, leaving 5 bases unmatched. CDR1 and CDR2 (germline): SNHLY, FYNNEI. The CDR3 consists of 15 residues. The CDR3 nucleotides read TGTGCCAGCAGAGCTACTAGCGGTAACACCGGGGAGCTGTTTTTT. This translates into CASRATSGNTGELFF.

This clone occurred a few times. V is TRBV5-4 and J is TRBJ1-1, with D unclear. V was trimmed by 5 bases and J by 1 base, leaving 12 bases between them. The germline V gene encodes CDR1 SGHNT and CDR2 YYREEE (reference sequence). This CDR3 region has 14 residues. The CDR3 here is CASRPRLENTEAFF. The CDR3 DNA follows: TGTGCCAGCAGGCCCCGACTTGAGAACACTGAAGCTTTCTTT. Complete variable domain (other parts from reference TRBV5-4 and TRBJ1-1): ETGVTQSPTHLIKTRGQQVTLRCSSQSGHNTVSWYQQALGQGPQFIFQYYREEENGRGNFPPRFSGLQFPNYSSELNVNALELDDSALYLCASRPRLENTEAFFGQGTRLTVV.

V usage is TRBV5-1 and J usage is TRBJ2-5; 7 nucleotides line up with TRBD2. The CDR3 totals 15 residues. CDR1 is SGHRS and CDR2 is YFSETQ in the germline V gene. Losses at the gene ends were 2 bases for V and 2 bases for J; bases not matched to a gene: 6. CDR3 DNA: TGCGCCAGCAGCTTAGTCGCGGGGGAGCAAGAGACCCAGTACTTC. It is translated as CASSLVAGEQETQYF.

V usage is TRBV14 and J usage is TRBJ1-2; a weak D match, TRBD1 (5 bases). CDR3 length: 13 amino acids. Trimming removed 4 bases from V and 4 bases from J, with 10 bases in between. The germline CDR1 and CDR2 sequences are SGHDN and FVKESK. CDR3 nucleotide sequence: TGTGCCAGCAGCCCGGGGACTTTCTATGGCTACACCTTC. Its protein is CASSPGTFYGYTF.

The chain employs TRBV4-3 and TRBJ2-1; TRBD1 matches 7 bases. The V gene end was trimmed by 5 bases and the J gene end by 3 bases; junction bases not matched to a gene: 7. This CDR3 spans 15 amino acids. Germline-derived CDR1 and CDR2 are LGHNA and YSLEER. CDR3: CASSTGRDSYNEQFF. CDR3 DNA: TGCGCCAGCAGCACTGGCAGGGACAGCTACAATGAGCAGTTCTTC.

The genes are TRBV13 and TRBJ1-3, with no clear D. Germline V gene sequence: CDR1 PRHDT, CDR2 FYEKMQ (reference sequence). This CDR3 has 14 residues. Trimming shortened V by 4 bases and J by 0 bases, and 7 bases separated the two germline ends. CDR3 amino acids: CASSYYTSGNTIYF. CDR3 coding DNA: TGTGCCAGCAGCTACTACACCTCTGGAAACACCATATATTTT. Using reference TRBV13 and TRBJ1-3 for the parts outside the CDR3, the full variable domain is AAGVIQSPRHLIKEKRETATLKCYPIPRHDTVYWYQQGPGQDPQFLISFYEKMQSDKGSIPDRFSAQQFSDYHSELNMSSLELGDSALYFCASSYYTSGNTIYFGEGSWLTVV.

This chain links TRBV27 with TRBJ2-3; possibly TRBD2 for D (5 bases). From germline, CDR1 is MNHEY and CDR2 SMNVEV (reference sequence). The CDR3 has 14 amino acids. V dropped 7 bases and J dropped 2 bases, with 13 bases sitting between them. The CDR3 reads CASKDSGTTDTQYF. DNA for the CDR3: TGTGCCAGCAAAGACTCGGGAACCACAGATACGCAGTATTTT.

J is TRBJ2-1 and V is TRBV6-1; 8 bases are a match to TRBD1. This CDR3 comprises 14 residues. J lost 8 bases, V lost 6 bases, and 9 bases had no gene match. Germline-derived CDR1 and CDR2 are MNHNS and SASEGT. CDR3 sequence: CASSESPGGYEQFF. CDR3 coding DNA: TGTGCCAGCAGCGAGAGTCCAGGGGGCTATGAGCAGTTCTTC.

The chain employs TRBV7-8 and TRBJ2-7, with 7 bases matching TRBD1. The CDR3 totals 15 residues. Unmatched junction bases numbered 5, after V lost 1 base and J lost 2 bases. Germline V gene sequence: CDR1 SGHVS, CDR2 FQNEAQ. CDR3 in DNA: TGTGCCAGCAGCTTAGGACAGGGCATTCCCTACGAGCAGTACTTC. Protein product: CASSLGQGIPYEQYF. The whole variable domain, filled in from reference TRBV7-8 and TRBJ2-7, reads GAGVSQSPRYKVAKRGQDVALRCDPISGHVSLFWYQQALGQGPEFLTYFQNEAQLDKSGLPSDRFFAERPEGSVSTLKIQRTQQEDSAVYLCASSLGQGIPYEQYFGPGTRLTVT.

V and J are TRBV5-1 and TRBJ2-1, with D possibly being TRBD1 (6 bases). Germline CDR1 and CDR2: SGHRS and YFSETQ. This CDR3 contains 15 residues. With 0 bases removed from V and 4 bases from J, the gap between germline ends came to 11 bases. CDR3 amino acids: CASSLAGALYNEQFF. Written as DNA, the CDR3 is TGCGCCAGCAGCTTGGCAGGGGCCCTATACAATGAGCAGTTCTTC.

The chain joins TRBV6-5 to TRBJ2-3, with D possibly matching TRBD2 (5 bases). Germline V CDR1 and CDR2: MNHEY, SVGAGI. The ends were cut back, 6 bases at V and 7 bases at J, with 14 bases in the middle. CDR3 length equals 13 residues. CDR3 bases: TGTGCCAGCAGGGCCCAGACTAATAATACGCAGTATTTT. It is translated as CASRAQTNNTQYF.

This clone was counted once. The chain recombines TRBV4-2 with TRBJ1-2; D is perhaps TRBD1 (5 bases). The V gene lost 2 bases and the J gene lost 1 base, with 17 bases spanning the gap. Germline values: CDR1 LGHNA, CDR2 YNFKEQ. The length of the CDR3 is 17 residues. The CDR3 DNA is TGTGCCAGCAGCCAACCCCTGGGGCGGGGGGATAACTATGGCTACACCTTC. Residues: CASSQPLGRGDNYGYTF.

The chain joins TRBV2 to TRBJ1-2; 9 bases agree with TRBD1. Trimming took 6 bases from V and 5 from J; bases not matched to a gene: 13. The CDR3 runs 16 residues. CDR1 and CDR2 (germline): SNHLY, FYNNEI. The CDR3 loop reads CASRKSGTGKSYGYTF. CDR3 DNA sequence: TGTGCCAGCAGGAAATCCGGGACAGGGAAATCTTATGGCTACACCTTC.

The count of this clone is one. The CDR3 loop is CASVGGTSGYTF. The CDR3 nucleotides read TGTGCCAGCGTAGGAGGGACGTCTGGCTACACCTTC. The chain employs TRBV6-5 and TRBJ1-2; D possibly corresponds to TRBD1 (5 bases). CDR3 length equals 12 residues. Germline V gene sequence: CDR1 MNHEY, CDR2 SVGAGI. The V and J ends lost 8 bases and 7 bases respectively, with 14 bases between them.

This clone was detected a few times. The chain combines TRBV4-2 with TRBJ2-3; D call uncertain. Trimming pared 0 bases from V and 3 bases from J, leaving 4 bases between. Per the germline V gene, CDR1 is LGHNA and CDR2 is YNFKEQ. The CDR3 has 13 residues. CDR3 in amino acids: CASSQERTDTQYF. CDR3 nucleotide sequence: TGTGCCAGCAGCCAAGAGAGAACAGATACGCAGTATTTT.

This chain links TRBV7-9 with TRBJ2-7, with TRBD2 matching over 7 bases. Germline-derived CDR1 and CDR2 are SEHNR and FQNEAQ (reference sequence). The CDR3 extends over 14 amino acids. V was clipped by 2 bases and J by 5 bases; unmatched bases: 6. Written as DNA, the CDR3 is TGTGCCAGCAGCTTACAGATCCGGGGGGACGAGCAGTACTTC. Translated, it gives CASSLQIRGDEQYF.

V usage is TRBV19 and J usage is TRBJ2-6; D perhaps matches TRBD1 (6 bases). Germline V gives CDR1 LNHDA, CDR2 SQIVND (reference sequence). Trimming took 4 bases from V and 4 from J, leaving 17 bases between them. The CDR3 runs 17 residues. The CDR3 loop reads CASSTRGGMGGANVLTF. The CDR3 DNA reads TGTGCCAGTAGTACCCGTGGGGGCATGGGGGGGGCCAACGTCCTGACTTTC. The full variable domain, with the rest looked up from reference TRBV19 and TRBJ2-6, is DGGITQSPKYLFRKEGQNVTLSCEQNLNHDAMYWYRQDPGQGLRLIYYSQIVNDFQKGDIAEGYSVSREKKESFPLTVTSAQKNPTAFYLCASSTRGGMGGANVLTFGAGSRLTVL.

The gene calls are TRBV28 and TRBJ1-2; no reliable D call. The V end was cut by 2 bases, the J end by 2 bases, with 6 bases between. This CDR3 has 13 residues. CDR1 is MDHEN, CDR2 SYDVKM, per germline. The CDR3 here is CASSLMANYGYTF. The DNA of the CDR3 is TGTGCCAGCAGTTTAATGGCAAACTATGGCTACACCTTC.

This chain connects TRBV6-5 to TRBJ2-1; D is possibly TRBD1 (5 bases). With 0 bases removed from V and 5 bases from J, the gap between germline ends came to 8 bases. There are 14 residues in the CDR3. Germline V gene lookup returns CDR1 MNHEY and CDR2 SVGAGI. For the CDR3, the DNA is TGTGCCAGCAGTTACTCGTCCAGGGACAATGAGCAGTTCTTC. Protein sequence: CASSYSSRDNEQFF.

The J gene is TRBJ2-7, the V gene TRBV30; 9 bases match TRBD1. V lost 5 bases, J lost 5 bases, and 10 bases stayed unmatched. Germline values: CDR1 GTSNPN, CDR2 SVGIG (reference sequence). The length of the CDR3 is 14 residues. The CDR3 is CAWGAGTGNHEQYF. The CDR3 coding sequence is TGTGCCTGGGGGGCCGGGACAGGGAACCACGAGCAGTACTTC.

In this sample, this clone turned up once. The rearrangement uses TRBV15 and TRBJ2-3; 7 nucleotides line up with TRBD2. The CDR3 contains 16 residues. Trimming took 1 base from V and 4 from J; bases not matched to a gene: 8. CDR1 is LNHNV and CDR2 is YYDKDF in the germline V gene (reference sequence). CDR3 bases: TGTGCCACCAGCAGAGGGGGCGGGAGCGCCTCAGATACGCAGTATTTT. Protein: CATSRGGGSASDTQYF.

This rearrangement joins TRBV5-4 to TRBJ1-1, with D hard to call. Trimming cost V 0 bases and J 11 bases, with 20 bases left between them. The CDR3 runs to 15 residues. CDR1 SGHNT and CDR2 YYREEE come from the germline V gene (reference sequence). The CDR3 region has the DNA TGTGCCAGCAGCTTGGGGGCTCGGGGTGGGTTTGTGGCTTTCTTT. Translating gives CASSLGARGGFVAFF.

The chain links TRBV5-1 to TRBJ1-5, with D tentatively TRBD1 (5 bases). Trimming stripped 4 bases from V and 2 bases from J, with 16 bases between. The germline V gene has CDR1 SGHRS and CDR2 YFSETQ. The CDR3 runs 16 residues. CDR3 in amino acids: CASSPTGLNGNQPQHF. CDR3 in DNA: TGCGCCAGCAGCCCAACAGGCTTGAATGGCAATCAGCCCCAGCATTTT.

The rearrangement links TRBV21-1 to TRBJ1-1; the table's D call TRBD1 went unverified against the DNA. TRBV21-1 counts as a pseudogene. This CDR3 region has 13 residues. The CDR3 DNA is TGTGCCAGCTATACAGGGTCGGACACTGAAGCTTTCTTT. Its protein product is CASYTGSDTEAFF.

This chain links TRBV19 with TRBJ1-4; D is unresolved. Trimming took off 3 bases at V and 8 bases at J, with 10 bases between the two ends. The CDR3 is made up of 13 amino acids. Germline V gene sequence: CDR1 LNHDA, CDR2 SQIVND (reference sequence). The CDR3 is CASSIDHSEKLFF. The CDR3 DNA follows: TGTGCCAGTAGTATTGACCACAGCGAAAAACTGTTTTTT.

The chain recombines TRBV5-4 with TRBJ1-1; TRBD1 might be the D (6 bases). Per germline, CDR1 SGHNT and CDR2 YYREEE (reference sequence). This CDR3 has 13 amino acids. V lost 6 bases and J lost 3, with 12 bases in between. CDR3 loop: CASKEAGDTEAFF. CDR3 DNA sequence: TGTGCCAGCAAGGAGGCAGGGGACACTGAAGCTTTCTTT. Using reference TRBV5-4 and TRBJ1-1 for the parts outside the CDR3, the full variable domain is ETGVTQSPTHLIKTRGQQVTLRCSSQSGHNTVSWYQQALGQGPQFIFQYYREEENGRGNFPPRFSGLQFPNYSSELNVNALELDDSALYLCASKEAGDTEAFFGQGTRLTVV.

The chain has TRBV7-9 and TRBJ2-5, with 8 bases identical to TRBD2. In germline, CDR1 is SEHNR, CDR2 FQNEAQ (reference sequence). With V trimmed by 3 bases and J by 4 bases, 7 bases remained unmatched. The CDR3 totals 15 residues. This CDR3 is CASSLTGGIGETQYF. CDR3 nucleotides: TGTGCCAGCAGCTTGACGGGGGGGATTGGAGAGACCCAGTACTTC.

The chain carries TRBV19 and TRBJ2-2; possibly TRBD2 for D (5 bases). The ends were cut back, 7 bases at V and 1 base at J, with 10 bases in the middle. Germline CDR1 reads LNHDA; CDR2 reads SQIVND (reference sequence). There are 14 residues in the CDR3. The CDR3 is CASMRAVNTGELFF. The CDR3 DNA reads TGTGCCAGTATGAGGGCAGTGAACACCGGGGAGCTGTTTTTT.

Only a few counts were recorded for this clone. The chain joins TRBV9 to TRBJ1-1, with D maybe TRBD1 (5 bases). This CDR3 has 13 amino acids. Germline V gene sequence: CDR1 SGDLS, CDR2 YYNGEE. Trimming removed 3 bases at V and 1 base at J, with 7 bases between. The CDR3 is CASSGGKNTEAFF. CDR3 DNA sequence: TGTGCCAGCAGCGGGGGCAAGAACACTGAAGCTTTCTTT.

The chain links TRBV29-1 to TRBJ1-2; possibly TRBD1 for D (6 bases). The CDR3 consists of 14 residues. V lost 5 bases to trimming and J lost 4 bases, with 17 bases between them. In germline, CDR1 is SQVTM, CDR2 ANQGSEA. The chain's CDR3 is CSVYLPGHLYGYTF. CDR3 nucleotides: TGCAGCGTTTATCTTCCGGGACACCTCTATGGCTACACCTTC. Full variable domain (remainder filled in from reference TRBV29-1 and TRBJ1-2): SAVISQKPSRDICQRGTSLTIQCQVDSQVTMMFWYRQQPGQSLTLIATANQGSEATYESGFVIDKFPISRPNLTFSTLTVSNMSPEDSSIYLCSVYLPGHLYGYTFGSGTRLTVV.

The chain is built from TRBV2 and TRBJ2-5; 11 bases are a match to TRBD2. The CDR3 extends over 15 amino acids. The V gene end was trimmed by 3 bases and the J gene end by 5 bases; junction bases not matched to a gene: 5. CDR1 is SNHLY and CDR2 is FYNNEI in the germline V gene. The CDR3 DNA reads as TGTGCCAGCAGTGATACTAGCGGGAGCATGGAGACCCAGTACTTC. It encodes CASSDTSGSMETQYF.

The gene calls are TRBV5-6 and TRBJ1-4; D unresolved. V shed 4 bases and J shed 3 bases, with 13 bases lying between them. The V gene's germline CDR1 is SGHDT and CDR2 YYEEEE. The CDR3 is made up of 15 amino acids. The CDR3 reads CASSRVPGANEKLFF. The CDR3, as DNA: TGTGCCAGCAGCCGCGTCCCGGGAGCTAATGAAAAACTGTTTTTT.